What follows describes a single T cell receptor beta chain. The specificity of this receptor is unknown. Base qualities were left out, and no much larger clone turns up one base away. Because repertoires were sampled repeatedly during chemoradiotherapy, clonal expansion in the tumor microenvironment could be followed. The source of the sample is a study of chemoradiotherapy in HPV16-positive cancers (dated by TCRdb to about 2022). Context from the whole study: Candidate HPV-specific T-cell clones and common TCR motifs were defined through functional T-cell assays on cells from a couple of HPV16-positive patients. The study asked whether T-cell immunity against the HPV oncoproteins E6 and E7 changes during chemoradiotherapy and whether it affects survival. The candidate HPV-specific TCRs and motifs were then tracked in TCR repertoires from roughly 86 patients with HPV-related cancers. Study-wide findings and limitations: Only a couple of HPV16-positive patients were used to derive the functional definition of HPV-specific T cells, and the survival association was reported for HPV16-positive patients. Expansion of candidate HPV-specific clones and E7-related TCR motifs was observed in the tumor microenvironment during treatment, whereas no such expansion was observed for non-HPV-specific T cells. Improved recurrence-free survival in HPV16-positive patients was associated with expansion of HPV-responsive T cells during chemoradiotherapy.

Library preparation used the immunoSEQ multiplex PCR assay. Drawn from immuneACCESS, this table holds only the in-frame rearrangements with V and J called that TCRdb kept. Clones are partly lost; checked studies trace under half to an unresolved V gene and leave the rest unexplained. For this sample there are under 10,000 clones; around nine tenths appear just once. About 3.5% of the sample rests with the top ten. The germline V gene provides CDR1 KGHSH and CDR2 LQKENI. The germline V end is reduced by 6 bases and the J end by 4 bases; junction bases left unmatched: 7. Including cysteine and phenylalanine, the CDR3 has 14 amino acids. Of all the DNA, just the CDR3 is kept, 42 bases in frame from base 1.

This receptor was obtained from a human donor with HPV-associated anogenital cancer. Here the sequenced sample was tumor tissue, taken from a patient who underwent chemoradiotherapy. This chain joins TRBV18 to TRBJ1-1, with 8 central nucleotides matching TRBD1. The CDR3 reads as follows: CASSHRTGSTEAFF. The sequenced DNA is TGTGCCAGCTCCCACCGGACAGGGAGCACTGAAGCTTTCTTT.